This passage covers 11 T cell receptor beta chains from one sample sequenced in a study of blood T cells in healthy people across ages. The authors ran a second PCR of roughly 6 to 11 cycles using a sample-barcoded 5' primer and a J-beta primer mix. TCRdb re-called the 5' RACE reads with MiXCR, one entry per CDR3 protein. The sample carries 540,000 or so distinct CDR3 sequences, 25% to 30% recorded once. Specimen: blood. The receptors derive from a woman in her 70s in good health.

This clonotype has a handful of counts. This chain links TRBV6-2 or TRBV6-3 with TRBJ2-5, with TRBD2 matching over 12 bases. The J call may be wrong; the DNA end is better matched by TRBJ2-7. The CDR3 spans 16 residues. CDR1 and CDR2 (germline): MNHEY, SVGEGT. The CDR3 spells CASSHRTSGVGYEQYF. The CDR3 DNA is TGTGCCAGCAGCCATCGGACTAGCGGGGTAGGCTACGAGCAGTACTTC.

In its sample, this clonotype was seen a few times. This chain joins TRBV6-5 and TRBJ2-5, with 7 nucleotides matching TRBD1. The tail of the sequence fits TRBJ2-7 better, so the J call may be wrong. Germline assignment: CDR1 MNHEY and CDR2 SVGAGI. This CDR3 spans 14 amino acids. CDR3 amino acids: CASRSSGTVYEQYF. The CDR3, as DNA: TGTGCCAGCAGATCCTCCGGGACAGTCTACGAGCAGTACTTC.

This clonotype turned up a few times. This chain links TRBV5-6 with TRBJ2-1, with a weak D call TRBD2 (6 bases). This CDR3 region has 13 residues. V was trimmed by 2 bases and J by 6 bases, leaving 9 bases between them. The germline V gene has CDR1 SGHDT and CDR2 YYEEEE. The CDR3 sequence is CASSFSGLNEQFF. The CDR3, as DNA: TGTGCCAGCAGCTTTAGCGGCCTCAATGAGCAGTTCTTC.

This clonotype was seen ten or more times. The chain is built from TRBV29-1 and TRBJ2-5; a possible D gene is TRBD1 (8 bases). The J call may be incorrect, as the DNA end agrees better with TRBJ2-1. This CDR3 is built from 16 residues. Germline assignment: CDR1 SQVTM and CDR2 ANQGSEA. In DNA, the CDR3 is TGCAGCGTGTCATTAGTAGCAACAGGGGGGGAAAATGAGCAGTTCTTC. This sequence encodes CSVSLVATGGENEQFF.

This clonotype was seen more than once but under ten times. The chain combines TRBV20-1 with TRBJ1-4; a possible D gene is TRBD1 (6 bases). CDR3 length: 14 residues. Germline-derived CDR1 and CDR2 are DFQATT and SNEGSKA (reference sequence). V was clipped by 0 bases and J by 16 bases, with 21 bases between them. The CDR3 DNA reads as TGCAGTGCTAGAGATTCCCCTCTGGGGGGGGCGCGGTTTTTT. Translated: CSARDSPLGGARFF.

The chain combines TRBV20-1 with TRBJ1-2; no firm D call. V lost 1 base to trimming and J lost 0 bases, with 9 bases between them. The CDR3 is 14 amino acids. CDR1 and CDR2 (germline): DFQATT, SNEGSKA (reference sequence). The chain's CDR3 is CSARAGGSNYGYTF. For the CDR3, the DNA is TGCAGTGCTAGAGCGGGCGGATCTAACTATGGCTACACCTTC.

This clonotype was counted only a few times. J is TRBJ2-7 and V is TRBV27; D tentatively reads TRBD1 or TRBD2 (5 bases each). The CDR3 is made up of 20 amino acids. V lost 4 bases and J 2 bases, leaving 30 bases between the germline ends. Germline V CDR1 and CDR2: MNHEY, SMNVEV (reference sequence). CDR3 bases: TGTGCCAGCAGTTATGGGGCAACCGGGACCCAGTTAAAAATTCCCTACGAGCAGTACTTC. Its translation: CASSYGATGTQLKIPYEQYF.

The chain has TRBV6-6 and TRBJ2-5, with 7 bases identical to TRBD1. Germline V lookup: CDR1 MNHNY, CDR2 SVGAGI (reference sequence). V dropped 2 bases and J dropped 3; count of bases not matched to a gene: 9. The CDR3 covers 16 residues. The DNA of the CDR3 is TGTGCCAGCAGTTACCCTCGACAGGGAAGTGAAGAGACCCAGTACTTC. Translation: CASSYPRQGSEETQYF.

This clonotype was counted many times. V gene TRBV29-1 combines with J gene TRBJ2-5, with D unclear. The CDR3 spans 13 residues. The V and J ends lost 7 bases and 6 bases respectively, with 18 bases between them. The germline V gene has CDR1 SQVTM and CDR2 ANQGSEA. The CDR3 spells CSAKLGSLQTQYF. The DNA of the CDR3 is TGCAGCGCTAAACTGGGGTCCCTCCAGACCCAGTACTTC.

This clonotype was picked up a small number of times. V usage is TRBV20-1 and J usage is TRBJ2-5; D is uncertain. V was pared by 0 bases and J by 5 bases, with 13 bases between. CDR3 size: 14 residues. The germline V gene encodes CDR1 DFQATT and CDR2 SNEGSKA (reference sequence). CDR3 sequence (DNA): TGCAGTGCTAGAGATACTATAGGGAAGGAGACCCAGTACTTC. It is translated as CSARDTIGKETQYF.

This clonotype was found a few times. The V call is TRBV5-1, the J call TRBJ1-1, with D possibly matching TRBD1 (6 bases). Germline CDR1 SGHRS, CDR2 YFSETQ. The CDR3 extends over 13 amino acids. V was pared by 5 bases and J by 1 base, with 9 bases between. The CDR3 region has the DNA TGCGCCAGCAGAGGACAGACGAACACTGAAGCTTTCTTT. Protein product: CASRGQTNTEAFF.